The clone carrying this T cell receptor (beta chain) was picked up a small number of times. Its antigen is not identified. With V trimmed by 6 bases and J by 7 bases, 20 bases remained unmatched. This CDR3 has 17 residues. Germline CDR1 DFQATT, CDR2 SNEGSKA (reference sequence). This entry is derived from a study of T cell repertoires in cytomegalovirus infection. Each CDR3 protein is one row after TCRdb ran MiXCR on the reads. The table shows 450,000 to 600,000 distinct CDR3 sequences, with 11% occurring only once. Regarding the study as a whole: There were carriers of CMV plus the relevant HLA, and cumulative public TCR beta family frequency identified them.

The chain joins TRBV20-1 to TRBJ2-5; 10 nucleotides agree with TRBD2. This TCR was recovered from a human donor in good health (CMV status not recorded). Some clones in this sample may be carry-over from other donors' samples. The sequenced material came from PBMCs. Here the CDR3 DNA reads TGCAGTGCGCAGAAGGGGGTTAGCGGGGGGACCTTAGCGACCCAGTACTTC. Protein sequence: CSAQKGVSGGTLATQYF.